The 14 T cell receptor beta chains presented below share a single source sample, sequenced in a study of T-cell reconstitution after alpha-beta-depleted transplantation in children. Unique molecular identifiers were incorporated when the TCRbeta library was constructed. TCRdb analysed the PCR reads with MiXCR anew, one entry per CDR3 protein. The data contain roughly 500,000 distinct CDR3 sequences, 9.5% to 15% of them singletons. The sample consisted of PBMCs from the stem cell graft donor, taken from the stem cell graft. All receptors derive from a human donor who donated a stem cell graft to a child with combined immunodeficiency.

This clonotype was counted ten times or more. The chain employs TRBV29-1 and TRBJ2-5, with D unclear. V gave up 0 bases and J gave up 2 bases, with 10 bases separating them. The V gene's germline CDR1 is SQVTM and CDR2 ANQGSEA. The CDR3 sequence is 14 residues long. CDR3: CSVEDQASQETQYF. CDR3 in DNA: TGCAGCGTTGAAGATCAGGCATCTCAAGAGACCCAGTACTTC.

The rearrangement joins TRBV4-1 to TRBJ2-1, with 11 bases matching TRBD2. The CDR3 is made up of 14 amino acids. Germline CDR1 MGHRA, CDR2 YSYEKL. V lost 2 bases and J lost 8; bases outside the gene matches: 2. CDR3 amino acids: CASSQLLAGDEQFF. The CDR3 region has the DNA TGCGCCAGCAGCCAACTACTAGCGGGAGATGAGCAGTTCTTC.

V usage is TRBV27 and J usage is TRBJ2-5; D is uncertain. The CDR3 length is 15 residues. With 5 bases removed from V and 4 bases from J, the gap between germline ends came to 17 bases. Germline CDR1 MNHEY, CDR2 SMNVEV (reference sequence). CDR3 residues: CASSPNTGRRETQYF. As DNA, the CDR3 is TGTGCCAGCAGTCCAAATACCGGACGTAGAGAGACCCAGTACTTC.

In this sample, this clonotype turned up a few times. The rearrangement uses TRBV5-6 and TRBJ1-5; the D gene is possibly TRBD1 (5 bases). The CDR3 contains 14 residues. V lost 4 bases to trimming and J lost 4 bases, with 12 bases between them. Germline CDR1 reads SGHDT; CDR2 reads YYEEEE. In nucleotides, the CDR3 is TGTGCCAGCAGCGTGTACAGGCATAATCAGCCCCAGCATTTT. Translation: CASSVYRHNQPQHF.

V usage is TRBV10-3 and J usage is TRBJ2-1; TRBD2 aligns across 8 bases. The J segment lost 8 bases and the V segment lost 8 bases, leaving 8 bases of the junction unmatched. CDR1 is ENHRY and CDR2 is SYGVKD in the germline V gene. The CDR3 runs to 13 residues. As DNA, the CDR3 is TGTGCCATCCCCGGGACTAGTTATGATGAGCAGTTCTTC. Translated: CAIPGTSYDEQFF.

This clonotype was counted at least ten times. One end of the junction fails to match germline, which may point to a read error. The chain uses TRBV12-3 or TRBV12-4 and TRBJ2-7; 11 bases match TRBD2. This CDR3 contains 14 residues. Written as DNA, the CDR3 is TGTGCCAGCAGTATAGCGGGAGGGCCTCGGTGGCAGTACTTC. It translates to CASSIAGGPRWQYF.

This chain joins TRBV2 and TRBJ2-7; D uncertain. Germline CDR1 is SNHLY and CDR2 is FYNNEI. Deletions cut 8 bases from V and 4 bases from J, with 12 bases between. The CDR3 is 12 amino acids. The CDR3 DNA is TGTGCCAGCGGGGTCCTCTCTTACGAGCAGTACTTC. As protein: CASGVLSYEQYF.

This clonotype was observed at least ten times. The chain links TRBV4-2 to TRBJ2-7, with D hard to call. V lost 0 bases and J 3 bases, leaving 6 bases between the germline ends. This CDR3 contains 13 residues. Germline CDR1 is LGHNA and CDR2 is YNFKEQ. CDR3 loop: CASSQEPGYEQYF. The CDR3 region has the DNA TGTGCCAGCAGCCAAGAACCGGGCTACGAGCAGTACTTC.

The V call is TRBV7-2, the J call TRBJ2-2, with D tentatively TRBD2 (6 bases). V dropped 0 bases and J dropped 2 bases, with 13 bases sitting between them. Germline V gives CDR1 SGHTA, CDR2 FQGNSA. The CDR3 contains 17 residues. The CDR3 sequence is CASSLAIGGTNTGELFF. In nucleotides, the CDR3 is TGTGCCAGCAGCTTAGCTATTGGCGGGACCAACACCGGGGAGCTGTTTTTT.

This clonotype was seen more than once but under ten times. The chain employs TRBV27 and TRBJ2-5, with D possibly TRBD2 on 5 matching bases. The CDR3 totals 13 residues. Germline loops: CDR1 MNHEY, CDR2 SMNVEV (reference sequence). V dropped 3 bases and J dropped 4 bases, with 9 bases sitting between them. CDR3 loop: CASSFREGETQYF. CDR3 DNA sequence: TGTGCCAGCAGTTTCCGAGAGGGAGAGACCCAGTACTTC.

The genes are TRBV3-1 and TRBJ1-4; TRBD1 is a possible D gene (5 bases). Germline CDR1 and CDR2: LGHDT and YNNKEL (reference sequence). Trimming removed 4 bases at V and 8 bases at J, with 17 bases between. The CDR3 has 15 residues. DNA for the CDR3: TGTGCCAGCAGCCCCCTCGGGCCAAGGGACGAAAAACTGTTTTTT. This encodes CASSPLGPRDEKLFF. Variable domain in full (rest from reference TRBV3-1 and TRBJ1-4): DTAVSQTPKYLVTQMGNDKSIKCEQNLGHDTMYWYKQDSKKFLKIMFSYNNKELIINETVPNRFSPKSPDKAHLNLHINSLELGDSAVYFCASSPLGPRDEKLFFGSGTQLSVL.

The table lists this clonotype with a few counts. V usage is TRBV4-3 and J usage is TRBJ2-5; no definite D call. The V end was cut by 3 bases, the J end by 5 bases, with 13 bases between. Germline CDR1 and CDR2: LGHNA and YSLEER. CDR3 size: 14 residues. CDR3 in amino acids: CASSQYERSETQYF. The CDR3, as DNA: TGCGCCAGCAGCCAGTATGAGAGGTCGGAGACCCAGTACTTC.

There are a few counts of this clonotype. V usage is TRBV6-5 and J usage is TRBJ1-2; tentative D call: TRBD1 (5 bases). The CDR3 has 15 amino acids. The germline V gene has CDR1 MNHEY and CDR2 SVGAGI. V lost 0 bases to trimming and J lost 4 bases, with 12 bases between them. The DNA for the CDR3 is TGTGCCAGCAGTTACTCGAAGGGAACAGGCTATGGCTACACCTTC. Protein: CASSYSKGTGYGYTF.

CDR3 in amino acids: CASSNTGSIQYF. CDR3 coding DNA: TGTGCCAGCAGTAACACCGGAAGCATTCAGTACTTC. The chain carries TRBV12-3 or TRBV12-4 and TRBJ2-4; the D is unclear. This CDR3 is built from 12 residues. The V and J ends lost 5 bases and 9 bases respectively, with 11 bases between them.